These 25 T cell receptor beta chains came from one sample sequenced in a study of blood T cells in healthy people across ages. A second PCR, run for about 7 to 11 cycles, used a sample-barcoded 5' primer plus a J-beta primer mix. TCRdb processed the 5' RACE reads anew with MiXCR; each CDR3 protein has one entry. In the table there are about 630,000 distinct CDR3 sequences, 20% to 25% of which are singletons. Source material: blood. These receptors all come from a man in his sixties or seventies in good health.

The chain carries TRBV5-1 and TRBJ2-1; no firm D call. This CDR3 contains 13 residues. V was pared by 7 bases and J by 2 bases, with 10 bases between. CDR1 and CDR2 (germline): SGHRS, YFSETQ. DNA of the CDR3: TGCGCCAGCTCGGACCCGACCTACAATGAGCAGTTCTTC. Its translation: CASSDPTYNEQFF.

This clonotype was counted ten times or more. The chain recombines TRBV12-3 or TRBV12-4 with TRBJ2-2, with D maybe TRBD1 (5 bases). This CDR3 has 14 residues. With 1 base removed from V and 4 bases from J, the gap between germline ends came to 7 bases. The CDR3, as DNA: TGTGCCAGCAGTTTAGGGCAGGGCACCGGGGAGCTGTTTTTT. Translation: CASSLGQGTGELFF.

The CDR3 nucleotides are TGTGCCAGCAGAGTGCCTAACCAGCCCCAGCATTTT. It translates to CASRVPNQPQHF. The chain recombines TRBV28 with TRBJ1-5; D is ambiguous. The CDR3 sequence is 12 residues long. The ends were cut back, 6 bases at V and 7 bases at J, with 10 bases in the middle. CDR1 is MDHEN, CDR2 SYDVKM, per germline.

This chain links TRBV20-1 with TRBJ1-6; 9 nucleotides line up with TRBD1. The V gene's germline CDR1 is DFQATT and CDR2 SNEGSKA (reference sequence). This CDR3 spans 17 amino acids. Trimming cost V 0 bases and J 4 bases; bases outside gene matches: 7. Written as DNA, the CDR3 is TGCAGTGCTAGAGACCGGGACAGGGATCGGTATAATTCACCCCTCCACTTT. Its translation is CSARDRDRDRYNSPLHF.

Ten or more counts support this clonotype. V gene TRBV2 combines with J gene TRBJ2-5; TRBD1 might be the D (6 bases). V was cut by 4 bases and J by 2 bases, with 8 bases left in between. From germline, CDR1 is SNHLY and CDR2 FYNNEI. The CDR3 extends over 13 amino acids. The CDR3 nucleotides are TGTGCCAGCAGTGCAACAGGGCAAGAGACCCAGTACTTC. Protein sequence: CASSATGQETQYF.

The chain recombines TRBV12-5 with TRBJ2-5; TRBD1 matches 7 bases. Germline V lookup: CDR1 LGHNT, CDR2 FRNRAP. Unmatched junction bases numbered 1, after V lost 1 base and J lost 2 bases. The CDR3 is made up of 14 amino acids. The CDR3 is CASGLGGQQETQYF. The CDR3 nucleotides read TGTGCTAGTGGTTTGGGGGGACAGCAAGAGACCCAGTACTTC. The variable domain in full, with the rest retrieved from reference TRBV12-5 and TRBJ2-5, is DARVTQTPRHKVTEMGQEVTMRCQPILGHNTVFWYRQTMMQGLELLAYFRNRAPLDDSGMPKDRFSAEMPDATLATLKIQPSEPRDSAVYFCASGLGGQQETQYFGPGTRLLVL.

The gene calls are TRBV27 and TRBJ2-5; 7 bases line up with TRBD2. The germline V gene has CDR1 MNHEY and CDR2 SMNVEV (reference sequence). Trimming at V came to 2 bases and at J to 11 bases, leaving 11 bases not matched to a gene. CDR3 length: 14 residues. CDR3 bases: TGTGCCAGCAGTTTAAACGCGGGAGCTGAGGAGCAGTACTTC. Amino acids: CASSLNAGAEEQYF.

This clonotype was detected only a few times. Written as DNA, the CDR3 is TGCGCCAGCAGCTTGGACGTGACCAGCAGAGAGACCCAGTACTTC. It yields the protein CASSLDVTSRETQYF. The V call is TRBV5-1, the J call TRBJ2-5; D ambiguous. The ends were cut back, 0 bases at V and 4 bases at J, with 13 bases in the middle. The CDR3 is 15 residues long. From germline, CDR1 is SGHRS and CDR2 YFSETQ.

V usage is TRBV7-2 and J usage is TRBJ2-5; 8 bases are a match to TRBD1. Trimming at V came to 7 bases and at J to 6 bases, leaving 10 bases not matched to a gene. This CDR3 is built from 14 residues. Germline loops: CDR1 SGHTA, CDR2 FQGNSA. Here the CDR3 DNA reads TGTGCCAGCAACGAAAGGACAGGGTTACAGACCCAGTACTTC. This encodes CASNERTGLQTQYF.

In its sample, this clonotype was seen a few times. The chain recombines TRBV7-6 with TRBJ2-7, with unresolved D. From germline, CDR1 is SGHVS and CDR2 FNYEAQ. Trimming took 5 bases from V and 5 from J, leaving 19 bases between them. The CDR3 is 15 residues long. The CDR3 DNA reads TGTGCCAGCAGCCCCCCCGGAGCCGCACTCAACGAGCAGTACTTC. Translating gives CASSPPGAALNEQYF.

V and J are TRBV6-1 and TRBJ1-1; D gene uncertain. V was clipped by 2 bases and J by 4 bases, with 2 bases between them. The CDR3 is made up of 11 amino acids. CDR1 and CDR2 from the germline V gene are MNHNS and SASEGT. The CDR3 DNA reads TGTGCCAGCAGTGAACTCACTGAAGCTTTCTTT. Protein sequence: CASSELTEAFF.

This clonotype was found many times. This chain uses TRBV9 with TRBJ1-4; the D gene is possibly TRBD1 (6 bases). Trimming took 3 bases from V and 5 from J, leaving 14 bases between them. Germline CDR1 is SGDLS and CDR2 is YYNGEE. The CDR3 is 15 residues long. In DNA, the CDR3 is TGTGCCAGCAGCGAAACGGGGGCTTTCAATGAAAAACTGTTTTTT. This codes for CASSETGAFNEKLFF.

This clonotype was seen only a few times. This chain links TRBV7-8 with TRBJ2-5; maybe TRBD2 (6 bases). The J call is doubtful: the DNA matches TRBJ2-7 better. Germline V lookup: CDR1 SGHVS, CDR2 FQNEAQ. This CDR3 is built from 16 residues. The CDR3 loop reads CASSFAGGQGSYEQYF. CDR3 DNA sequence: TGTGCCAGCAGCTTTGCCGGGGGTCAGGGCTCCTACGAGCAGTACTTC.

The chain carries TRBV12-3 or TRBV12-4 and TRBJ1-5; 7 bases map to TRBD1. Unmatched junction bases numbered 6, after V lost 6 bases and J lost 1 base. This CDR3 has 15 residues. CDR3: CASSYRGLSNQPQHF. DNA for the CDR3: TGTGCCAGCAGCTACAGGGGACTGAGCAATCAGCCCCAGCATTTT.

In its sample, this clonotype was seen a few times. V is TRBV9 and J is TRBJ1-2; 9 nucleotides match TRBD1. Germline assignment: CDR1 SGDLS and CDR2 YYNGEE. The CDR3 spans 15 residues. V shed 4 bases and J 4 bases; nucleotides not matched to a gene: 8. In DNA, the CDR3 is TGTGCCAGCAGCAAACAACAACAGGGGGCCTATGGCTACACCTTC. The encoded protein is CASSKQQQGAYGYTF.

CDR3 DNA: TGTGCCAGCAGCTCGGGCCCTAGCTCCTACAATGAGCAGTTCTTC. Translated, it gives CASSSGPSSYNEQFF. The chain is built from TRBV5-6 and TRBJ2-1; no firm D call. Germline CDR1 is SGHDT and CDR2 is YYEEEE. The CDR3 contains 15 residues. V lost 3 bases and J lost 0, with 10 bases in between.

Only one count was recorded for this clonotype. The rearrangement links TRBV6-2 or TRBV6-3 to TRBJ2-2; D perhaps matches TRBD2 (6 bases). Trimming removed 0 bases from V and 4 bases from J, with 15 bases in between. The germline gives CDR1 MNHEY, CDR2 SVGEGT. This CDR3 has 17 amino acids. CDR3 DNA: TGTGCCAGCAGTTACTCTCGGGGAGCGGGCCTCACCGGGGAGCTGTTTTTT. Translated, it gives CASSYSRGAGLTGELFF.

This clonotype was found a few times. This rearrangement joins TRBV2 to TRBJ2-5; tentative D call: TRBD1 (6 bases). With the DNA end fitting TRBJ2-1 better, the J assignment may be wrong. CDR3 size: 14 residues. The germline V gene has CDR1 SNHLY and CDR2 FYNNEI. The chain's CDR3 is CASSKPGAIDEQFF. The CDR3 coding sequence is TGTGCCAGCAGTAAGCCAGGGGCGATAGATGAGCAGTTCTTC.

The J gene is TRBJ2-1, the V gene TRBV15; D remains ambiguous. Trimming stripped 2 bases from V and 5 bases from J, with 7 bases between. The CDR3 has 13 amino acids. CDR1 is LNHNV, CDR2 YYDKDF, per germline (reference sequence). CDR3 bases: TGTGCCACCAGCAGAAGAGCAGACAATGAGCAGTTCTTC. As protein: CATSRRADNEQFF.

The sample holds a few counts of this clonotype. This chain links TRBV5-1 with TRBJ1-2; 7 nucleotides match TRBD1. CDR1 is SGHRS, CDR2 YFSETQ, per germline. With 4 bases clipped from V and 5 bases from J, the junction kept 2 bases outside the gene matches. The CDR3 totals 12 residues. CDR3 in amino acids: CASSEGAYGYTF. The CDR3 DNA reads TGCGCCAGCAGCGAGGGGGCGTATGGCTACACCTTC.

This clonotype was recorded a few times. The chain recombines TRBV30 with TRBJ2-5; the match to TRBD1 covers 11 bases. The J call may be mistaken, given a closer DNA end match to TRBJ2-7. Germline CDR1 reads GTSNPN; CDR2 reads SVGIG (reference sequence). The CDR3 has 15 amino acids. The CDR3 sequence: CAWTLRDRGTYEQYF. The CDR3 nucleotides are TGTGCCTGGACCCTCCGGGACAGGGGGACCTACGAGCAGTACTTC.

This clonotype has ten or more counts. This rearrangement joins TRBV20-1 to TRBJ2-5; D may be TRBD1 or TRBD2 (5 bases each). The CDR3 covers 12 residues. Germline V gene lookup returns CDR1 DFQATT and CDR2 SNEGSKA (reference sequence). V was cut by 6 bases and J by 4 bases, with 12 bases left in between. The CDR3 protein is CSATGARETQYF. CDR3 DNA: TGCAGTGCCACCGGGGCCCGAGAGACCCAGTACTTC.

This chain connects TRBV20-1 to TRBJ2-1; 8 positions match TRBD2. Germline CDR1 DFQATT, CDR2 SNEGSKA (reference sequence). This CDR3 is 14 amino acids long. The junction had 6 bases not matched to a gene; V was cut back by 5 bases and J by 3 bases. The CDR3: CSAHSGMGYNEQFF. DNA of the CDR3: TGCAGTGCTCATAGCGGGATGGGCTACAATGAGCAGTTCTTC.

Details on this clonotype: This may come from a read error, since a much larger clone is one base off. The J gene is TRBJ2-3, the V gene TRBV5-6; D is undetermined. Between the trimmed V and J ends, which lost 0 bases and 5 bases, there was a span of 4 bases. The CDR3 runs to 12 residues. CDR1 SGHDT and CDR2 YYEEEE come from the germline V gene. CDR3 bases: TGTGCCAGCAGCTTGGTCAAAGATACGCAGTATTTT. Translating gives CASSLVKDTQYF.

This clonotype was observed a few times. V usage is TRBV7-9 and J usage is TRBJ1-6; the D gene is possibly TRBD1 (6 bases). V lost 1 base, J lost 10 bases, and 8 bases lay in between. The CDR3 length is 13 residues. Germline V gene data show CDR1 as SEHNR and CDR2 as FQNEAQ (reference sequence). The CDR3 reads CASSLGGASPLHF. Written as DNA, the CDR3 is TGTGCCAGCAGCTTAGGGGGGGCCTCACCCCTCCACTTT.